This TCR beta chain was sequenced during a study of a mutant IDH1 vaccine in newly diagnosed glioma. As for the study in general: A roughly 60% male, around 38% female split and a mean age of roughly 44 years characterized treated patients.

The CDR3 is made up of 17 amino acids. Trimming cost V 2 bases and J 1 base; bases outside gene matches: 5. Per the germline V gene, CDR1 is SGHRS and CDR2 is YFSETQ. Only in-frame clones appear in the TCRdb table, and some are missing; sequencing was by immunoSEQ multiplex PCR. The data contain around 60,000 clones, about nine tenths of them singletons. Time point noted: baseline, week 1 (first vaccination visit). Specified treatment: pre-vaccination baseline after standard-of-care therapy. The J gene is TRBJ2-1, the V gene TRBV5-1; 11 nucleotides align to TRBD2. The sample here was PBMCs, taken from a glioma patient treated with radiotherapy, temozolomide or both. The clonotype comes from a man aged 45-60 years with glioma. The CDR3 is CASSFTSGGLSYNEQFF. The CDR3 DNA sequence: TGCGCCAGCAGCTTTACTAGCGGGGGATTATCCTACAATGAGCAGTTCTTC.